A single sample is the source of the 25 T cell receptor beta chains below, sequenced in a study of blood T cell repertoires in COVID-19. TCRdb keeps only in-frame clones here, not all; method: immunoSEQ multiplex PCR. The table shows about 350,000 clones, with about nine tenths occurring only once. Sequenced input: PBMCs or T cells enriched from blood (not recorded which). The source is a woman aged 25 to 39 who had been exposed to COVID-19.

The V and J genes are TRBV9 and TRBJ2-2; D perhaps matches TRBD2 (6 bases). V was pared by 4 bases and J by 6 bases, with 13 bases between. The V gene's germline CDR1 is SGDLS and CDR2 YYNGEE. The CDR3 loop spans 14 amino acids. The CDR3 loop reads CASSILSGAGELFF. CDR3 DNA sequence: TGTGCCAGCAGCATACTATCGGGGGCCGGGGAGCTGTTTTTT.

The chain couples TRBV30 to TRBJ2-2; D may be TRBD1 (5 bases). Germline V gene data show CDR1 as GTSNPN and CDR2 as SVGIG (reference sequence). Trimming removed 3 bases from V and 3 bases from J, with 5 bases in between. The CDR3 runs 12 residues. The CDR3 nucleotides are TGTGCCTGGAGAGGGGACACCGGGGAGCTGTTTTTT. This translates into CAWRGDTGELFF.

This clone was seen a handful of times. The chain links TRBV6-5 to TRBJ1-1, with 12 bases identical to TRBD1. Germline V lookup: CDR1 MNHEY, CDR2 SVGAGI. V was clipped by 10 bases and J by 7 bases; unmatched bases: 10. CDR3 length: 14 amino acids. Written as DNA, the CDR3 is TGTGCCATGCAAAAGGGACAGGGGGCATATGAAGCTTTCTTT. It codes for CAMQKGQGAYEAFF.

This rearrangement joins TRBV27 to TRBJ2-7; tentatively, D is TRBD1 (5 bases). Germline V gene data show CDR1 as MNHEY and CDR2 as SMNVEV (reference sequence). The CDR3 runs 15 residues. V was cut by 2 bases and J by 2 bases, with 13 bases left in between. CDR3 sequence (DNA): TGTGCCAGCAGTTTAGCTGGGGAAGGGGCCTACGAGCAGTACTTC. Its protein is CASSLAGEGAYEQYF.

V gene TRBV6-5 combines with J gene TRBJ2-3; possibly TRBD2 for D (5 bases). Looked up from germline, CDR1 is MNHEY and CDR2 is SVGAGI. The V and J ends lost 0 bases and 2 bases respectively, with 9 bases between them. The CDR3 consists of 15 residues. The chain's CDR3 is CASSYSGGFTDTQYF. CDR3 in DNA: TGTGCCAGCAGTTACTCTGGAGGATTCACAGATACGCAGTATTTT.

This chain uses TRBV5-1 with TRBJ2-7; 10 bases are shared with TRBD2. Looked up from germline, CDR1 is SGHRS and CDR2 is YFSETQ. The V and J ends lost 3 bases and 2 bases, in that order; junction bases with no gene match: 5. The CDR3 consists of 15 residues. CDR3 in DNA: TGCGCCAGCAGCTCCGTAGCGGGAGGCCCCTACGAGCAGTACTTC. Translated: CASSSVAGGPYEQYF.

This clone has a single count. V and J are TRBV28 and TRBJ2-2, with 12 positions matching TRBD2. Germline loops: CDR1 MDHEN, CDR2 SYDVKM. V gave up 8 bases and J gave up 6 bases; unmatched junction bases: 4. This CDR3 is built from 14 residues. The CDR3 DNA sequence: TGTGCCAGCTTCTCTAGCGGGAGGGCCGGGGAGCTGTTTTTT. Residues: CASFSSGRAGELFF.

The chain combines TRBV10-3 with TRBJ1-4; 7 nucleotides match TRBD1. Germline V gives CDR1 ENHRY, CDR2 SYGVKD. J was trimmed by 5 bases and V by 6 bases; bases with no gene match: 6. The CDR3 runs 14 residues. In DNA form, the CDR3 reads TGTGCCATCAGGGCACAGGGGCTGAATGAAAAACTGTTTTTT. Translated, it gives CAIRAQGLNEKLFF.

The chain links TRBV12-5 to TRBJ2-1; perhaps TRBD2 as D (7 bases). This CDR3 is 17 amino acids long. CDR1 LGHNT and CDR2 FRNRAP come from the germline V gene. Trimming pared 1 base from V and 7 bases from J, leaving 20 bases between. The CDR3 bases are TGTGCTAGTGGTTTGGGATGGGGGGGCCCAGAGGGTAATGAGCAGTTCTTC. It is translated as CASGLGWGGPEGNEQFF.

CDR3 nucleotides: TGCGCCAGCAGCGAGGACTGGAGCTCCTACAATGAGCAGTTCTTC. It is translated as CASSEDWSSYNEQFF. This chain joins TRBV5-1 and TRBJ2-1; weak D call: TRBD2 (5 bases). CDR3 length: 15 residues. Germline CDR1 SGHRS, CDR2 YFSETQ. Between the trimmed V and J ends, which lost 4 bases and 0 bases, there was a span of 11 bases.

V usage is TRBV5-8 and J usage is TRBJ2-5; 13 bases match TRBD2. The germline V gene has CDR1 SGHTS and CDR2 YDEGEE. The CDR3 spans 16 residues. V was clipped by 3 bases and J by 4 bases; unmatched bases: 6. DNA of the CDR3: TGTGCCAGCAGCTCAGGGACTAGCGGGGATGGAGAGACCCAGTACTTC. This codes for CASSSGTSGDGETQYF.

The V call is TRBV28, the J call TRBJ1-6, with 8 positions matching TRBD1. Per the germline V gene, CDR1 is MDHEN and CDR2 is SYDVKM. Losses at the gene ends were 2 bases for V and 6 bases for J; bases not matched to a gene: 3. The CDR3 consists of 15 residues. The CDR3 DNA sequence: TGTGCCAGCAGTTTACAAGACAGGGGTAATTCACCCCTCCACTTT. Protein product: CASSLQDRGNSPLHF.

The chain joins TRBV19 to TRBJ2-7, with D tentatively TRBD2 (6 bases). The CDR3 spans 14 residues. Germline V gene sequence: CDR1 LNHDA, CDR2 SQIVND (reference sequence). V was clipped by 1 base and J by 2 bases, with 9 bases between them. The CDR3 region is CASSIGGGTYEQYF. The DNA for the CDR3 is TGTGCCAGTAGTATAGGAGGAGGGACCTACGAGCAGTACTTC.

This chain links TRBV5-6 with TRBJ2-2; TRBD2 is a possible D gene (6 bases). V lost 4 bases and J 2 bases, leaving 15 bases between the germline ends. Germline V lookup: CDR1 SGHDT, CDR2 YYEEEE. The CDR3 spans 16 residues. CDR3 sequence reads: CASSVGFGGNTGELFF. DNA for the CDR3: TGTGCCAGCAGCGTAGGGTTCGGGGGAAACACCGGGGAGCTGTTTTTT.

The CDR3 DNA is TGCGCCAGCAGTCGACAGATCAACACCGGGGAGCTGTTTTTT. As protein: CASSRQINTGELFF. This chain uses TRBV10-2 with TRBJ2-2; the D gene is possibly TRBD1 (5 bases). The V gene lost 5 bases and the J gene lost 2 bases, with 9 bases spanning the gap. Germline CDR1 is WSHSY and CDR2 is SAAADI. The CDR3 covers 14 residues.

The chain recombines TRBV19 with TRBJ1-3, with 8 bases identical to TRBD1. The CDR3 runs 17 residues. The V and J ends lost 5 bases and 1 base, in that order; junction bases with no gene match: 10. Germline V lookup: CDR1 LNHDA, CDR2 SQIVND (reference sequence). CDR3 nucleotide sequence: TGTGCCAGTAGTCTAATTCTTCAGGGGGCTTCTGGAAACACCATATATTTT. Amino acid sequence: CASSLILQGASGNTIYF. Looking up the rest from reference TRBV19 and TRBJ1-3 gives the full variable domain: DGGITQSPKYLFRKEGQNVTLSCEQNLNHDAMYWYRQDPGQGLRLIYYSQIVNDFQKGDIAEGYSVSREKKESFPLTVTSAQKNPTAFYLCASSLILQGASGNTIYFGEGSWLTVV.

The chain couples TRBV25-1 to TRBJ1-6; 9 nucleotides match TRBD1. Losses at the gene ends were 2 bases for V and 7 bases for J; bases not matched to a gene: 6. The CDR3 is 16 amino acids. Germline V gene data show CDR1 as MGHDK and CDR2 as SYGVNS. CDR3 sequence: CASSEIGGQGNSPLHF. CDR3 bases: TGTGCCAGCAGTGAAATAGGAGGACAGGGGAATTCACCCCTCCACTTT.

V is TRBV6-5 and J is TRBJ1-4, with TRBD1 matching over 8 bases. The CDR3 runs to 15 residues. J was trimmed by 7 bases and V by 5 bases; bases with no gene match: 9. Germline lookup yields CDR1 MNHEY and CDR2 SVGAGI. Here the CDR3 reads CASSPPGGFGEKLFF. CDR3 in DNA: TGTGCCAGCAGTCCCCCAGGGGGCTTTGGTGAAAAACTGTTTTTT.

The V and J genes are TRBV7-9 and TRBJ2-2; 9 bases are shared with TRBD1. The V gene end was trimmed by 5 bases and the J gene end by 3 bases; junction bases not matched to a gene: 4. From germline, CDR1 is SEHNR and CDR2 FQNEAQ (reference sequence). The CDR3 extends over 15 amino acids. In DNA, the CDR3 is TGTGCCAGCAGCCCACAGGGGGCGGACACCGGGGAGCTGTTTTTT. It encodes CASSPQGADTGELFF.

The CDR3 region has the DNA TGCGCCAGCAGTGAGGGACTAGCGGGATTAGGGGTATCCTACGAGCAGTACTTC. Its protein is CASSEGLAGLGVSYEQYF. The V and J genes are TRBV10-1 and TRBJ2-7; the match to TRBD2 covers 12 bases. The CDR3 totals 18 residues. J lost 1 base, V lost 2 bases, and 9 bases had no gene match. CDR1 WNHNN and CDR2 SYGVQD come from the germline V gene (reference sequence).

J is TRBJ1-6 and V is TRBV19, with D possibly being TRBD1 (5 bases). The CDR3 is made up of 17 amino acids. Trimming took 2 bases from V and 4 from J, leaving 15 bases between them. Germline loops: CDR1 LNHDA, CDR2 SQIVND (reference sequence). The CDR3, as DNA: TGTGCCAGTAGTATAACCCAGGGAGGACGTTATAATTCACCCCTCCACTTT. It translates to CASSITQGGRYNSPLHF.

The chain employs TRBV6-5 and TRBJ2-1; 7 bases map to TRBD1. Trimming removed 2 bases from V and 5 bases from J; junction bases left unmatched: 0. Germline V CDR1 and CDR2: MNHEY, SVGAGI. The CDR3 has 13 residues. The CDR3 DNA follows: TGTGCCAGCAGTTACACAGGGGACAATGAGCAGTTCTTC. Translating it yields CASSYTGDNEQFF.

The chain uses TRBV19 and TRBJ1-5; D may be TRBD1 (5 bases). The CDR3 loop spans 16 amino acids. V was clipped by 7 bases and J by 3 bases, with 19 bases between them. Per germline, CDR1 LNHDA and CDR2 SQIVND (reference sequence). The CDR3 nucleotides read TGTGCCAGTACCCTATCGGGGGGGTTCTTCAATCAGCCCCAGCATTTT. Its protein product is CASTLSGGFFNQPQHF. The entire variable domain, with the rest obtained from reference TRBV19 and TRBJ1-5, is as follows: DGGITQSPKYLFRKEGQNVTLSCEQNLNHDAMYWYRQDPGQGLRLIYYSQIVNDFQKGDIAEGYSVSREKKESFPLTVTSAQKNPTAFYLCASTLSGGFFNQPQHFGDGTRLSIL.

The chain's CDR3 is CASSVTGVSTDTQYF. CDR3 DNA: TGTGCCAGCAGTGTTACAGGGGTGAGCACAGATACGCAGTATTTT. V gene TRBV28 combines with J gene TRBJ2-3; 7 nucleotides align to TRBD1. Germline loops: CDR1 MDHEN, CDR2 SYDVKM. The CDR3 length is 15 residues. V lost 5 bases to trimming and J lost 0 bases; unmatched junction nucleotides: 5. Based on the CDR3 plus reference TRBV28 and TRBJ2-3, the full variable domain is DVKVTQSSRYLVKRTGEKVFLECVQDMDHENMFWYRQDPGLGLRLIYFSYDVKMKEKGDIPEGYSVSREKKERFSLILESASTNQTSMYLCASSVTGVSTDTQYFGPGTRLTVL.

The gene calls are TRBV5-1 and TRBJ1-4, with D possibly matching TRBD1 (5 bases). The CDR3 runs to 15 residues. Trimming removed 0 bases from V and 0 bases from J, with 6 bases in between. Germline V lookup: CDR1 SGHRS, CDR2 YFSETQ. CDR3 DNA: TGCGCCAGCAGCTTGGAACAGGCAACTAATGAAAAACTGTTTTTT. Translation gives CASSLEQATNEKLFF.